The 5 T cell receptor beta chains presented below share a single source sample, sequenced in a study of blood T cell repertoires in COVID-19 (dated by TCRdb to the early 2020s). Preparation of the library involved the immunoSEQ multiplex PCR assay. What TCRdb holds here is the immuneACCESS table cut down to in-frame rearrangements. Part of the clones is not present; checked against another copy, under half of the missing clones reflect an unresolved V gene, and the others are unexplained. The sample has under 200,000 clones on record, around 76% of them singletons. Around 8% of the sample belongs to the ten largest clones. Source material: peripheral blood. The receptors come from an older woman with COVID-19, enrolled during active disease.

This chain connects TRBV27 to TRBJ1-5, with unresolved D. This CDR3 comprises 17 residues. Germline V gene lookup returns CDR1 MNHEY and CDR2 SMNVEV (reference sequence). Trimming removed 3 bases at V and 0 bases at J, with 15 bases between. CDR3 nucleotide sequence: TGTGCCAGCAGTTTCAGAGGCCCCAATTATAGCAATCAGCCCCAGCATTTT. Residues: CASSFRGPNYSNQPQHF.

This CDR3 is CASSQGDSSGYTF. The CDR3 DNA is TGTGCCAGCAGTCAAGGGGACAGCAGTGGCTACACCTTC. The chain carries TRBV2 and TRBJ1-2; 7 bases are shared with TRBD1. V trimming: 5 bases; J trimming: 7 bases; junction bases outside the gene matches: 7. Germline V gene lookup returns CDR1 SNHLY and CDR2 FYNNEI. The length of the CDR3 is 13 residues.

The chain joins TRBV6-6 to TRBJ2-1, with D uncertain. V lost 2 bases, J lost 2 bases, and 7 bases lay in between. The CDR3 extends over 14 amino acids. Looked up from germline, CDR1 is MNHNY and CDR2 is SVGAGI (reference sequence). Written as DNA, the CDR3 is TGTGCCAGCAGTTACCCAGAAGCCTACAATGAGCAGTTCTTC. Its protein is CASSYPEAYNEQFF.

This chain joins TRBV30 and TRBJ2-1; D may be TRBD2 (6 bases). V was clipped by 6 bases and J by 12 bases, with 24 bases between them. This CDR3 comprises 14 residues. Germline CDR1 is GTSNPN and CDR2 is SVGIG (reference sequence). The CDR3 sequence: CACLGGTLLDRQFF. CDR3 nucleotide sequence: TGTGCCTGTTTGGGCGGGACCCTCCTTGATCGGCAGTTCTTC. The full variable domain, with the rest looked up from reference TRBV30 and TRBJ2-1, is SQTIHQWPATLVQPVGSPLSLECTVEGTSNPNLYWYRQAAGRGLQLLFYSVGIGQISSEVPQNLSASRPQDRQFILSSKKLLLSDSGFYLCACLGGTLLDRQFFGPGTRLTVL.

V gene TRBV27 combines with J gene TRBJ1-1, with D possibly being TRBD1 (6 bases). The CDR3 covers 14 residues. V gave up 6 bases and J gave up 5 bases, with 16 bases separating them. Germline CDR1 reads MNHEY; CDR2 reads SMNVEV (reference sequence). This chain's CDR3 is CASSYSTTGTEAFF. As DNA, the CDR3 is TGTGCCAGCAGCTACTCCACTACAGGGACTGAAGCTTTCTTT.